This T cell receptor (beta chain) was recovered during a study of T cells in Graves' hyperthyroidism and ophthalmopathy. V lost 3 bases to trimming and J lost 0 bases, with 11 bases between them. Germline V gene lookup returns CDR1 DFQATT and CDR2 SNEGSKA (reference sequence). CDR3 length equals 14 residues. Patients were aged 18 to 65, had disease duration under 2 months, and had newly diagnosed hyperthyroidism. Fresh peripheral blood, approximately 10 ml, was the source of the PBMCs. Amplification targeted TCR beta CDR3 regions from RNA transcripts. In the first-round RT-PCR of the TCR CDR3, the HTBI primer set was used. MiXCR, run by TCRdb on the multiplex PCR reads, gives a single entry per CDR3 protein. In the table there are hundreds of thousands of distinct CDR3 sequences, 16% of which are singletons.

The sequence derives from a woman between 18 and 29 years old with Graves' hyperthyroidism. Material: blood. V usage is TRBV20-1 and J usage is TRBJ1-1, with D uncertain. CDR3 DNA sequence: TGCAGTGCTAGGAACAGATGGGTGAACACTGAAGCTTTCTTT. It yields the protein CSARNRWVNTEAFF.